These 24 T cell receptor beta chains were all obtained from the same sample, sequenced in a study of shared clonotypes between healthy human individuals. Generated by immunoSEQ multiplex PCR, the TCRdb table keeps only in-frame clones and is missing some. The sample includes over 950,000 clones, roughly 80% of them seen just once. Sequencing was performed on memory CD4+ T cells from PBMCs. Subset reported: CD45RA-negative fraction. These receptors originate from a man between 18 and 35 years old in good health. Some clones in this sample may be carry-over from other donors' samples.

This clone was observed once. The genes are TRBV28 and TRBJ2-3; 8 bases fit TRBD2. The junction had 5 bases not matched to a gene; V was cut back by 7 bases and J by 2 bases. Per germline, CDR1 MDHEN and CDR2 SYDVKM. This CDR3 spans 14 amino acids. CDR3 DNA sequence: TGTGCCAGCAACGAAGCGGGAGACACAGATACGCAGTATTTT. It encodes CASNEAGDTDTQYF.

The J gene is TRBJ1-1, the V gene TRBV5-1; weak D call: TRBD1 (5 bases). V lost 3 bases and J 0 bases, leaving 6 bases between the germline ends. Germline CDR1 SGHRS, CDR2 YFSETQ. The CDR3 totals 13 residues. The CDR3 DNA reads TGCGCCAGCAGCTCAGGGATGAACACTGAAGCTTTCTTT. It specifies CASSSGMNTEAFF.

The rearrangement links TRBV7-9 to TRBJ2-6; either TRBD1 or TRBD2 may supply D (5 bases each). CDR1 and CDR2 from the germline V gene are SEHNR and FQNEAQ (reference sequence). The ends were cut back, 5 bases at V and 0 bases at J, with 17 bases in the middle. This CDR3 is 18 amino acids long. The CDR3 DNA is TGTGCCAGCAGCCCGGGACCTCGCGGAGACTCTGGGGCCAACGTCCTGACTTTC. Protein sequence: CASSPGPRGDSGANVLTF. Using reference TRBV7-9 and TRBJ2-6 for the parts outside the CDR3, the full variable domain is DTGVSQNPRHKITKRGQNVTFRCDPISEHNRLYWYRQTLGQGPEFLTYFQNEAQLEKSRLLSDRFSAERPKGSFSTLEIQRTEQGDSAMYLCASSPGPRGDSGANVLTFGAGSRLTVL.

The chain uses TRBV25-1 and TRBJ2-2, with unresolved D. V gave up 3 bases and J gave up 4 bases, with 6 bases separating them. CDR3 length equals 13 residues. Germline V gives CDR1 MGHDK, CDR2 SYGVNS. CDR3 sequence (DNA): TGTGCCAGCAGTGAGCAAACCACCGGGGAGCTGTTTTTT. Translation gives CASSEQTTGELFF.

The chain carries TRBV5-4 and TRBJ2-5; D remains unclear. The germline CDR1 and CDR2 sequences are SGHNT and YYREEE (reference sequence). The CDR3 totals 15 residues. Trimming stripped 1 base from V and 0 bases from J, with 10 bases between. In DNA, the CDR3 is TGTGCCAGCAGCTTGAGCTTTCCGTACCAAGAGACCCAGTACTTC. Translating it yields CASSLSFPYQETQYF.

The chain carries TRBV5-6 and TRBJ2-4, with D perhaps matching TRBD1 (6 bases). This CDR3 contains 16 residues. Trimming shortened V by 3 bases and J by 0 bases, and 13 bases separated the two germline ends. Germline assignment: CDR1 SGHDT and CDR2 YYEEEE. In DNA form, the CDR3 reads TGTGCCAGCAGCTCACAGGGACAACTAGCCAAAAACATTCAGTACTTC. It specifies CASSSQGQLAKNIQYF.

This clone was detected only once. The chain joins TRBV6-5 to TRBJ2-2; no clear D. V was trimmed by 2 bases and J by 6 bases, leaving 13 bases between them. This CDR3 contains 15 residues. Germline V CDR1 and CDR2: MNHEY, SVGAGI. In DNA, the CDR3 is TGTGCCAGCAGTTACGGGGTTAGAGGCGCCGGGGAGCTGTTTTTT. Protein sequence: CASSYGVRGAGELFF.

This clone has just a few counts. The rearrangement uses TRBV28 and TRBJ2-7; D assignment may be TRBD1 or TRBD2 (7 bases each). The CDR3 covers 14 residues. With 6 bases removed from V and 2 bases from J, the gap between germline ends came to 14 bases. Germline assignment: CDR1 MDHEN and CDR2 SYDVKM. The CDR3: CASRNRGGAYEQYF. CDR3 DNA sequence: TGTGCCAGCAGGAACAGGGGAGGGGCCTACGAGCAGTACTTC.

The chain carries TRBV5-4 and TRBJ2-2, with TRBD1 as a possible D gene (5 bases). Germline-derived CDR1 and CDR2 are SGHNT and YYREEE (reference sequence). The CDR3 has 16 residues. V was pared by 4 bases and J by 0 bases, with 13 bases between. This CDR3 reads CASSPTVGANTGELFF. DNA of the CDR3: TGTGCCAGCAGCCCTACGGTAGGGGCGAACACCGGGGAGCTGTTTTTT.

The V gene is TRBV18, the J gene TRBJ2-2; 11 nucleotides line up with TRBD2. V dropped 4 bases and J dropped 4; count of bases not matched to a gene: 2. The CDR3 is 15 amino acids. In germline, CDR1 is KGHSH, CDR2 LQKENI. The CDR3 bases are TGTGCCAGCTCACAGACTAGCGGGATCACCGGGGAGCTGTTTTTT. This translates into CASSQTSGITGELFF.

The rearrangement links TRBV5-1 to TRBJ1-3; no clear D gene. The CDR3 is made up of 14 amino acids. V was shortened by 0 bases and J by 3 bases, with 7 bases between the two germline ends. In germline, CDR1 is SGHRS, CDR2 YFSETQ. The CDR3 sequence: CASSLGGGGNTIYF. Here the CDR3 DNA reads TGCGCCAGCAGCTTGGGAGGAGGTGGAAACACCATATATTTT.

CDR3 region: CASSQVGREPTGELFF. Here the CDR3 DNA reads TGCGCCAGCAGCCAAGTGGGCCGGGAGCCAACCGGGGAGCTGTTTTTT. The chain recombines TRBV4-1 with TRBJ2-2; tentatively, D is TRBD2 (6 bases). The CDR3 is made up of 16 amino acids. Germline V gives CDR1 MGHRA, CDR2 YSYEKL. Trimming left V 1 base short and J 5 bases short, with 14 bases between.

This clone occurred a few times. Other DNA sequences within the sample encode an identical CDR3. The chain carries TRBV4-1 and TRBJ2-7, with 7 bases aligning to TRBD1. J lost 1 base, V lost 4 bases, and 4 bases had no gene match. CDR3 size: 14 residues. Germline V gives CDR1 MGHRA, CDR2 YSYEKL. This CDR3 is CASSPRDSSYEQYF. The CDR3 nucleotides are TGCGCCAGCAGCCCCCGGGACAGTTCCTACGAGCAGTACTTC.

The rearrangement links TRBV5-1 to TRBJ2-1; 13 bases match TRBD2. The CDR3 spans 15 residues. Trimming at V came to 5 bases and at J to 9 bases, leaving 8 bases not matched to a gene. Per the germline V gene, CDR1 is SGHRS and CDR2 is YFSETQ. The CDR3 sequence is CASSSTSGRATEQFF. DNA of the CDR3: TGCGCCAGCAGTTCAACTAGCGGGAGGGCCACTGAGCAGTTCTTC.

The chain carries TRBV28 and TRBJ2-5, with D possibly matching TRBD1 (6 bases). CDR1 is MDHEN, CDR2 SYDVKM, per germline. Between the trimmed V and J ends, which lost 6 bases and 5 bases, there was a span of 19 bases. The CDR3 totals 15 residues. The CDR3 coding sequence is TGTGCCAGCAGCCTTCCCGGGACATTGTTGGAGACCCAGTACTTC. Translation gives CASSLPGTLLETQYF.

This clone was detected only a few times. J is TRBJ1-5 and V is TRBV28, with 12 bases matching TRBD1. Germline V lookup: CDR1 MDHEN, CDR2 SYDVKM. The CDR3 is 14 residues long. The V segment lost 8 bases and the J segment 6 bases; nucleotides outside the gene matches: 5. The CDR3 loop is CASGGQGAVQPQHF. The CDR3 region has the DNA TGTGCCAGCGGGGGACAGGGGGCCGTTCAGCCCCAGCATTTT.

The count of this clone is one. The rearrangement links TRBV28 to TRBJ2-4; D may correspond to TRBD1 or TRBD2 (7 bases each). Germline V lookup: CDR1 MDHEN, CDR2 SYDVKM. The V and J ends lost 4 bases and 1 base respectively, with 20 bases between them. The CDR3 consists of 18 residues. This CDR3 reads CASSSAGGGRGAKNIQYF. CDR3 sequence (DNA): TGTGCCAGCAGTTCAGCAGGGGGAGGGAGAGGGGCCAAAAACATTCAGTACTTC.

This clone was detected once. The V gene is TRBV10-1, the J gene TRBJ1-4, with D possibly TRBD1 on 5 matching bases. The CDR3 has 14 amino acids. From germline, CDR1 is WNHNN and CDR2 SYGVQD (reference sequence). Trimming took off 6 bases at V and 6 bases at J, with 14 bases between the two ends. The CDR3 nucleotides are TGCGCCAGCAGCCGGGGGGTAACGGATGAAAAACTGTTTTTT. Protein product: CASSRGVTDEKLFF.

A note on this clone: Other DNA sequences in the same sample also yield this CDR3. The chain combines TRBV5-6 with TRBJ1-1; D possibly corresponds to TRBD1 (5 bases). With 5 bases removed from V and 1 base from J, the gap between germline ends came to 9 bases. The CDR3 is 13 residues long. The germline V gene has CDR1 SGHDT and CDR2 YYEEEE. The CDR3 loop reads CASRGRANTEAFF. The CDR3 nucleotides read TGTGCCAGCAGGGGACGGGCGAACACTGAAGCTTTCTTT.

V and J are TRBV7-8 and TRBJ2-7; D might be TRBD1 (5 bases). Germline V lookup: CDR1 SGHVS, CDR2 FQNEAQ. This CDR3 spans 15 amino acids. V lost 1 base and J 3 bases, leaving 13 bases between the germline ends. CDR3 region: CASSLGGPEFYEQYF. CDR3 nucleotide sequence: TGTGCCAGCAGCTTAGGGGGCCCGGAGTTCTACGAGCAGTACTTC. The full variable domain, rest sourced from reference TRBV7-8 and TRBJ2-7, is GAGVSQSPRYKVAKRGQDVALRCDPISGHVSLFWYQQALGQGPEFLTYFQNEAQLDKSGLPSDRFFAERPEGSVSTLKIQRTQQEDSAVYLCASSLGGPEFYEQYFGPGTRLTVT.

In this sample, this clone turned up once. The chain recombines TRBV30 with TRBJ2-3; D ambiguous. Germline V gene lookup returns CDR1 GTSNPN and CDR2 SVGIG (reference sequence). The CDR3 length is 12 residues. The V end was cut by 0 bases, the J end by 9 bases, with 10 bases between. The CDR3 sequence: CAWSVSLSTQYF. The CDR3 DNA is TGTGCCTGGAGTGTAAGCCTGTCCACGCAGTATTTT. Full variable domain (remainder filled in from reference TRBV30 and TRBJ2-3): SQTIHQWPATLVQPVGSPLSLECTVEGTSNPNLYWYRQAAGRGLQLLFYSVGIGQISSEVPQNLSASRPQDRQFILSSKKLLLSDSGFYLCAWSVSLSTQYFGPGTRLTVL.

The CDR3 loop is CASSQGAQYEQYF. The CDR3 nucleotides are TGTGCCAGCAGCCAGGGGGCGCAATACGAGCAGTACTTC. The chain recombines TRBV13 with TRBJ2-7, with 8 bases lining up with TRBD1. The CDR3 is 13 amino acids. V shed 5 bases, J shed 4 bases, and the junction held 4 bases outside the gene matches. Germline lookup yields CDR1 PRHDT and CDR2 FYEKMQ (reference sequence).

This clone was observed at least ten times. The gene calls are TRBV21-1 and TRBJ1-1; no check of the table's D call, TRBD1, against the DNA was made. TRBV21-1 is a recognized pseudogene. CDR3 size: 15 residues. This CDR3 reads CASSKRPRDDTEAFF. CDR3 in DNA: TGTGCCAGCAGCAAACGCCCCAGGGATGACACTGAAGCTTTCTTT.

The chain has TRBV28 and TRBJ1-2; D is uncertain. The V and J ends lost 3 bases and 7 bases respectively, with 18 bases between them. Germline V CDR1 and CDR2: MDHEN, SYDVKM. The CDR3 totals 15 residues. The CDR3 DNA reads TGTGCCAGCAGTTTGGCCGGACGTAATTTGAGTGGCTACACCTTC. It encodes CASSLAGRNLSGYTF.